The 31 T cell receptor beta chains below were found in one sample sequenced in a study of shared clonotypes between healthy human individuals. Profiling relied on immunoSEQ multiplex PCR, and the TCRdb table lists in-frame clones only, not all of them. This sample has around 1.9 million clones, with 90% to 95% found just once. Naive CD8 populations comprised CD45RO-negative cells positively selected for CCR7, excluding terminally differentiated effector memory CD45RA+ cells. Material for sequencing was naive CD8+ T cells from PBMCs. Every receptor here comes from a man younger than 35 in good health. Some clones in this sample may be carry-over from other donors' samples.

The chain couples TRBV29-1 to TRBJ2-2; D possibly corresponds to TRBD2 (5 bases). Trimming shortened V by 7 bases and J by 0 bases, and 15 bases separated the two germline ends. This CDR3 has 15 residues. From germline, CDR1 is SQVTM and CDR2 ANQGSEA. The CDR3 here is CSARGWRSNTGELFF. CDR3 coding DNA: TGCAGCGCCCGGGGTTGGAGGTCGAACACCGGGGAGCTGTTTTTT.

CDR3 coding DNA: TGTGCCACCCTCCAATATGGCCCGCGGGAAAAACTGTTTTTT. Encoded protein: CATLQYGPREKLFF. V and J are TRBV19 and TRBJ1-4; D not certain. Germline V CDR1 and CDR2: LNHDA, SQIVND (reference sequence). The CDR3 has 14 amino acids. Between the trimmed V and J ends, which lost 10 bases and 8 bases, there was a span of 20 bases.

This clone is a singleton in its sample. This chain joins TRBV14 and TRBJ2-1; TRBD2 might be the D (5 bases). Germline V lookup: CDR1 SGHDN, CDR2 FVKESK. This CDR3 has 15 residues. Trimming took 5 bases from V and 3 from J, leaving 14 bases between them. CDR3 nucleotide sequence: TGTGCCAGCAGCTCGCGGGCGGCCCTCTACAATGAGCAGTTCTTC. Its translation is CASSSRAALYNEQFF.

The chain combines TRBV7-6 with TRBJ2-1; D ambiguous. The germline CDR1 and CDR2 sequences are SGHVS and FNYEAQ. This CDR3 contains 12 residues. V was trimmed by 2 bases and J by 10 bases, leaving 9 bases between them. The CDR3 DNA reads as TGTGCCAGCAGCTTACCTCGCGGCGAGCAGTTCTTC. Translation gives CASSLPRGEQFF.

The chain employs TRBV4-1 and TRBJ2-2; the match to TRBD2 covers 10 bases. The germline gives CDR1 MGHRA, CDR2 YSYEKL. After removal of 4 bases from V and 5 bases from J, the junction contained 7 bases not matched to a gene. This CDR3 is 16 amino acids long. The CDR3 region has the DNA TGCGCCAGCAGCCTACCTCTAGCGGGAGTAACCGGGGAGCTGTTTTTT. It translates to CASSLPLAGVTGELFF.

The chain has TRBV27 and TRBJ2-5; 11 nucleotides align to TRBD2. The V gene end was trimmed by 3 bases and the J gene end by 0 bases; junction bases not matched to a gene: 6. Germline V lookup: CDR1 MNHEY, CDR2 SMNVEV (reference sequence). The CDR3 contains 17 residues. The CDR3 here is CASSFVAGGPYQETQYF. In nucleotides, the CDR3 is TGTGCCAGCAGTTTCGTAGCGGGAGGGCCGTACCAAGAGACCCAGTACTTC.

The V and J genes are TRBV11-3 and TRBJ1-2; TRBD1 is a possible D gene (5 bases). The germline V gene encodes CDR1 SGHNT and CDR2 YENEEA. The CDR3 has 18 residues. Trimming took off 5 bases at V and 4 bases at J, with 26 bases between the two ends. The DNA for the CDR3 is TGTGCCAGCAGCCCCCGCGGGCAATGGGGCCTGACTCTCTATGGCTACACCTTC. It translates to CASSPRGQWGLTLYGYTF.

The chain combines TRBV27 with TRBJ2-7, with TRBD1 matching 7 bases. The germline gives CDR1 MNHEY, CDR2 SMNVEV (reference sequence). V lost 5 bases and J lost 3; bases outside the gene matches: 1. CDR3 size: 12 residues. CDR3 residues: CASSGTDYEQYF. CDR3 nucleotide sequence: TGTGCCAGCAGTGGGACAGACTACGAGCAGTACTTC.

This clone occurred once. The chain couples TRBV10-1 to TRBJ2-1, with TRBD2 matching over 14 bases. Germline V CDR1 and CDR2: WNHNN, SYGVQD (reference sequence). After removal of 6 bases from V and 9 bases from J, the junction contained 19 bases not matched to a gene. This CDR3 has 19 amino acids. CDR3 in amino acids: CASSLRTPTSGRASGEQFF. The CDR3 nucleotides are TGCGCCAGCAGCCTTAGAACCCCGACTAGCGGGAGGGCCTCTGGTGAGCAGTTCTTC.

The chain uses TRBV6-1 and TRBJ1-5, with D uncertain. This CDR3 spans 16 amino acids. CDR1 and CDR2 (germline): MNHNS, SASEGT. V was clipped by 3 bases and J by 2 bases, with 14 bases between them. Here the CDR3 DNA reads TGTGCCAGCAGTGAGGTGGAGGCTCATGGCAATCAGCCCCAGCATTTT. It is translated as CASSEVEAHGNQPQHF.

V and J are TRBV5-1 and TRBJ1-2; 7 bases map to TRBD1. V lost 3 bases, J lost 2 bases, and 13 bases stayed unmatched. Germline V gene sequence: CDR1 SGHRS, CDR2 YFSETQ. This CDR3 has 17 amino acids. DNA for the CDR3: TGCGCCAGCAGCTGGGACAGCTTAAAGGTGGTAAACTATGGCTACACCTTC. Translation gives CASSWDSLKVVNYGYTF.

The CDR3: CASGRRGVLSYEQYF. The CDR3 DNA sequence: TGTGCCAGCGGTCGGAGGGGGGTACTATCCTACGAGCAGTACTTC. The chain recombines TRBV27 with TRBJ2-7, with D possibly called TRBD1 or TRBD2 (6 bases each). CDR3 size: 15 residues. Germline V gene lookup returns CDR1 MNHEY and CDR2 SMNVEV (reference sequence). V was shortened by 8 bases and J by 1 base, with 18 bases between the two germline ends.

V gene TRBV10-2 combines with J gene TRBJ2-3; a weak D match, TRBD2 (6 bases). CDR1 WSHSY and CDR2 SAAADI come from the germline V gene. Between the trimmed V and J ends, which lost 5 bases and 1 base, there was a span of 10 bases. The CDR3 length is 14 residues. The CDR3 nucleotides are TGCGCCAGCAGTAGGGACTCCCGCACAGATACGCAGTATTTT. This encodes CASSRDSRTDTQYF.

J is TRBJ1-5 and V is TRBV6-1, with D possibly TRBD1 on 5 matching bases. The CDR3 totals 15 residues. Germline V gene sequence: CDR1 MNHNS, CDR2 SASEGT. The ends were cut back, 6 bases at V and 1 base at J, with 13 bases in the middle. The CDR3 is CASSPWGGSNQPQHF. The CDR3 nucleotides are TGTGCCAGCAGCCCTTGGGGGGGGAGCAATCAGCCCCAGCATTTT.

This sequence joins TRBV28 and TRBJ2-1, with a weak D call TRBD1 (5 bases). From germline, CDR1 is MDHEN and CDR2 SYDVKM. The CDR3 totals 15 residues. V was clipped by 2 bases and J by 2 bases, with 10 bases between them. CDR3 DNA: TGTGCCAGCAGTTTACCGAGGACAACCTACAATGAGCAGTTCTTC. Its protein product is CASSLPRTTYNEQFF.

This clone has only one observation. The J gene is TRBJ2-7, the V gene TRBV9, with D perhaps matching TRBD1 (5 bases). CDR3 length: 14 residues. Germline assignment: CDR1 SGDLS and CDR2 YYNGEE. Trimming cost V 0 bases and J 2 bases, with 9 bases left between them. CDR3 nucleotides: TGTGCCAGCAGCGTAGCTCAGGGCCCCTACGAGCAGTACTTC. Encoded protein: CASSVAQGPYEQYF.

This chain uses TRBV19 with TRBJ1-2; D gene uncertain. The CDR3 covers 14 residues. The germline V and J ends were trimmed by 2 bases and 7 bases, with 14 bases remaining between them. Per germline, CDR1 LNHDA and CDR2 SQIVND (reference sequence). CDR3 amino acids: CASSIRSQFSGYTF. The CDR3 coding sequence is TGTGCCAGTAGTATACGGTCCCAGTTCTCTGGCTACACCTTC. Together with reference TRBV19 and TRBJ1-2, the CDR3 gives the full variable domain: DGGITQSPKYLFRKEGQNVTLSCEQNLNHDAMYWYRQDPGQGLRLIYYSQIVNDFQKGDIAEGYSVSREKKESFPLTVTSAQKNPTAFYLCASSIRSQFSGYTFGSGTRLTVV.

This CDR3 reads CASSSLRIVWENTGELFF. In nucleotides, the CDR3 is TGTGCCAGCAGTTCGCTTCGAATCGTGTGGGAGAACACCGGGGAGCTGTTTTTT. The chain carries TRBV28 and TRBJ2-2; D is undetermined. The CDR3 totals 18 residues. Germline assignment: CDR1 MDHEN and CDR2 SYDVKM. Trimming took 4 bases from V and 1 from J, leaving 19 bases between them.

The chain combines TRBV7-2 with TRBJ2-1, with TRBD2 matching over 14 bases. Looked up from germline, CDR1 is SGHTA and CDR2 is FQGNSA. The CDR3 length is 18 residues. Losses at the gene ends were 3 bases for V and 3 bases for J; bases not matched to a gene: 7. The CDR3 here is CASSLTTSGRAFYNEQFF. CDR3 sequence (DNA): TGTGCCAGCAGCTTGACGACTAGCGGGAGGGCCTTCTACAATGAGCAGTTCTTC.

The J gene is TRBJ2-7, the V gene TRBV7-9, with 7 nucleotides matching TRBD2. Germline V gene data show CDR1 as SEHNR and CDR2 as FQNEAQ (reference sequence). This CDR3 contains 16 residues. Trimming removed 3 bases from V and 1 base from J; junction bases left unmatched: 9. CDR3 region: CASSFALAARSYEQYF. The CDR3 DNA is TGTGCCAGCAGCTTTGCCCTAGCGGCTAGATCCTACGAGCAGTACTTC.

This chain uses TRBV13 with TRBJ2-1; D ambiguous. V was shortened by 2 bases and J by 8 bases, with 7 bases between the two germline ends. The CDR3 totals 12 residues. Germline V gene data show CDR1 as PRHDT and CDR2 as FYEKMQ (reference sequence). The CDR3 sequence: CASSLLGYEQFF. CDR3 DNA: TGTGCCAGCAGCTTACTAGGGTATGAGCAGTTCTTC.

The V gene is TRBV5-1, the J gene TRBJ2-5; D might be TRBD2 (5 bases). Germline CDR1 is SGHRS and CDR2 is YFSETQ. This CDR3 region has 13 residues. V was cut by 6 bases and J by 2 bases, with 11 bases left in between. In nucleotides, the CDR3 is TGCGCCAGCAAGGTGAGGGAGCAAGAGACCCAGTACTTC. Translating gives CASKVREQETQYF.

The CDR3 protein is CATSMSQTRQETQYF. The CDR3 coding sequence is TGTGCCACCAGCATGAGTCAGACCAGACAAGAGACCCAGTACTTC. The chain couples TRBV15 to TRBJ2-5, with D hard to call. V lost 4 bases and J 2 bases, leaving 14 bases between the germline ends. Germline assignment: CDR1 LNHNV and CDR2 YYDKDF (reference sequence). The CDR3 spans 15 residues.

V is TRBV21-1 and J is TRBJ2-7; TRBD1, the D gene given by the table, was not confirmed from the DNA. TRBV21-1 is shown as a pseudogene. CDR3 size: 19 residues. CDR3 amino acids: CASNRQGLGPLRPEYEQYF. CDR3 nucleotide sequence: TGTGCCAGCAATAGACAGGGTTTGGGACCTCTAAGACCTGAATACGAGCAGTACTTC.

CDR3 sequence (DNA): TGTGCCAGCAGAGGGACTAGCGGGAACTACGAGCAGTACTTC. The encoded protein is CASRGTSGNYEQYF. The rearrangement joins TRBV6-5 to TRBJ2-7; 13 nucleotides agree with TRBD2. The CDR3 consists of 14 residues. Germline values: CDR1 MNHEY, CDR2 SVGAGI. The trim removed 6 bases at V and 3 bases at J, leaving 2 bases unmatched.

The rearrangement joins TRBV5-6 to TRBJ2-7, with D perhaps TRBD1 (6 bases). V lost 3 bases to trimming and J lost 2 bases, with 12 bases between them. CDR1 is SGHDT, CDR2 YYEEEE, per germline. CDR3 length equals 14 residues. The CDR3 bases are TGTGCCAGCAGCTATCAGGGGAATCCCTACGAGCAGTACTTC. It specifies CASSYQGNPYEQYF.

This clone was observed a single time. This rearrangement joins TRBV19 to TRBJ1-2; no firm D call. There are 14 residues in the CDR3. Trimming pared 7 bases from V and 4 bases from J, leaving 16 bases between. The germline gives CDR1 LNHDA, CDR2 SQIVND (reference sequence). The CDR3 protein is CASTQWEGSYGYTF. As DNA, the CDR3 is TGTGCCAGTACCCAATGGGAAGGGAGCTATGGCTACACCTTC. The full variable domain, rest sourced from reference TRBV19 and TRBJ1-2, is DGGITQSPKYLFRKEGQNVTLSCEQNLNHDAMYWYRQDPGQGLRLIYYSQIVNDFQKGDIAEGYSVSREKKESFPLTVTSAQKNPTAFYLCASTQWEGSYGYTFGSGTRLTVV.

The chain joins TRBV9 to TRBJ1-3; D unresolved. Trimming stripped 5 bases from V and 0 bases from J, with 6 bases between. CDR1 is SGDLS and CDR2 is YYNGEE in the germline V gene. The CDR3 has 13 residues. This chain's CDR3 is CASRPSSGNTIYF. CDR3 in DNA: TGTGCCAGCAGGCCCAGCTCTGGAAACACCATATATTTT.

This sequence joins TRBV6-5 and TRBJ1-5, with D maybe TRBD1 (5 bases). Germline loops: CDR1 MNHEY, CDR2 SVGAGI. Trimming removed 4 bases at V and 1 base at J, with 11 bases between. This CDR3 is 15 amino acids long. The CDR3 DNA reads TGTGCCAGCAGTTCAATCCGGGACAGCAATCAGCCCCAGCATTTT. Translating it yields CASSSIRDSNQPQHF.

The chain carries TRBV5-4 and TRBJ1-2, with TRBD1 matching over 7 bases. V shed 2 bases, J shed 3 bases, and the junction held 7 bases outside the gene matches. The CDR3 is made up of 15 amino acids. Germline V CDR1 and CDR2: SGHNT, YYREEE (reference sequence). The CDR3 coding sequence is TGTGCCAGCAGCTTATGGACAGGACGGGACTATGGCTACACCTTC. This gives the protein CASSLWTGRDYGYTF.

The V call is TRBV6-4, the J call TRBJ2-7; 9 bases are a match to TRBD2. In germline, CDR1 is MRHNA, CDR2 SNTAGT. There are 19 residues in the CDR3. V lost 0 bases to trimming and J lost 0 bases; unmatched junction nucleotides: 12. The CDR3 reads CASSDSKRLAGNRSYEQYF. The CDR3, as DNA: TGTGCCAGCAGTGACTCGAAGCGGCTAGCGGGGAACCGCTCCTACGAGCAGTACTTC.